Below, 6 T cell receptor beta chains from the same sample are listed, as sequenced in a study of neurological immune-mediated disorders. TCRdb re-derived calls from the 5' RACE reads in MiXCR, one entry per CDR3 protein. The table includes more than 55,000 distinct CDR3 sequences, 20% to 30% detected once. Time point in this sample: technical triplicate 2. Material for sequencing was PBMCs. Receptor source: a man aged 60 to 75 with HTLV-1-associated myelopathy (HAM/TSP).

This clonotype was recorded only once. One end of the junction is discordant with germline, which a read error may explain. V gene TRBV3-1 combines with J gene TRBJ2-1; D unclear. Germline V gives CDR1 LGHDT, CDR2 YNNKEL (reference sequence). This CDR3 is 13 amino acids long. In nucleotides, the CDR3 is TGTGTCAGCAGACAAGGCTCCTACAATGAGCAGTTCTTC. Protein product: CVSRQGSYNEQFF.

In its sample, this clonotype was seen a few times. This chain joins TRBV7-9 and TRBJ1-1, with unresolved D. Deletions cut 7 bases from V and 5 bases from J, with 8 bases between. Per the germline V gene, CDR1 is SEHNR and CDR2 is FQNEAQ (reference sequence). The CDR3 sequence is 11 residues long. CDR3 protein: CASTKETEAFF. The CDR3 DNA reads as TGTGCCAGCACCAAGGAAACTGAAGCTTTCTTT.

This sequence joins TRBV20-1 and TRBJ2-3, with TRBD2 as a possible D gene (6 bases). The germline V gene encodes CDR1 DFQATT and CDR2 SNEGSKA (reference sequence). The CDR3 loop spans 15 amino acids. V lost 6 bases and J lost 0, with 16 bases in between. CDR3 residues: CSAPAAGSSTDTQYF. DNA of the CDR3: TGCAGTGCGCCGGCAGCGGGCTCCAGCACAGATACGCAGTATTTT.

The chain combines TRBV24-1 with TRBJ2-5; D gene ambiguous. Germline assignment: CDR1 KGHDR and CDR2 SFDVKD. This CDR3 spans 12 amino acids. The germline V and J ends were trimmed by 0 bases and 5 bases, with 3 bases remaining between them. Here the CDR3 reads CATSDLRETQYF. DNA for the CDR3: TGTGCCACCAGTGATTTGAGGGAGACCCAGTACTTC.

In this sample, this clonotype turned up many times. The genes are TRBV27 and TRBJ2-6; D is undetermined. CDR1 and CDR2 (germline): MNHEY, SMNVEV (reference sequence). This CDR3 contains 15 residues. The V gene lost 5 bases and the J gene lost 4 bases, with 12 bases spanning the gap. The CDR3 here is CASSLTRPGANVLTF. The CDR3 nucleotides read TGTGCCAGCAGTCTTACCCGTCCCGGGGCCAACGTCCTGACTTTC.

The table lists this clonotype with many counts. The gene calls are TRBV24-1 and TRBJ2-3; TRBD2 is a possible D gene (6 bases). The CDR3 covers 14 residues. Germline V gene sequence: CDR1 KGHDR, CDR2 SFDVKD. Trimming stripped 3 bases from V and 2 bases from J, with 8 bases between. Written as DNA, the CDR3 is TGTGCCACCAGTGATCCTAGCGTCACAGATACGCAGTATTTT. Translating gives CATSDPSVTDTQYF.